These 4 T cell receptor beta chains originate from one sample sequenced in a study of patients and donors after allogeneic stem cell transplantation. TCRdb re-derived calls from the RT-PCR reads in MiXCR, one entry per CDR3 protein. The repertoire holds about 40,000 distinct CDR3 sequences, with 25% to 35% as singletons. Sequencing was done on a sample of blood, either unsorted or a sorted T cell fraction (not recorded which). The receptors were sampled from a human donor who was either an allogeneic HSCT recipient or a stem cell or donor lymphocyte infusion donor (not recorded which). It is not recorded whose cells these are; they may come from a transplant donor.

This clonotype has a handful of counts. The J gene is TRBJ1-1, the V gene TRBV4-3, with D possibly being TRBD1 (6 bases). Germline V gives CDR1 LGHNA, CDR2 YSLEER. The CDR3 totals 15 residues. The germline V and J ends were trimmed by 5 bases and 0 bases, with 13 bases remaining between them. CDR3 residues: CASSTHRVLNTEAFF. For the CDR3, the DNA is TGCGCCAGCAGCACCCACAGGGTTTTGAACACTGAAGCTTTCTTT.

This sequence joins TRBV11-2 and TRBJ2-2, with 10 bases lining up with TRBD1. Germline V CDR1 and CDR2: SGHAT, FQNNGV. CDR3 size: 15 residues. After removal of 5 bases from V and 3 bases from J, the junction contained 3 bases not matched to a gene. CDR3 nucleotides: TGTGCCAGCAGCCGGGACAGGGGTGACACCGGGGAGCTGTTTTTT. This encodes CASSRDRGDTGELFF. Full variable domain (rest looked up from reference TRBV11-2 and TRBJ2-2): EAGVAQSPRYKIIEKRQSVAFWCNPISGHATLYWYQQILGQGPKLLIQFQNNGVVDDSQLPKDRFSAERLKGVDSTLKIQPAKLEDSAVYLCASSRDRGDTGELFFGEGSRLTVL.

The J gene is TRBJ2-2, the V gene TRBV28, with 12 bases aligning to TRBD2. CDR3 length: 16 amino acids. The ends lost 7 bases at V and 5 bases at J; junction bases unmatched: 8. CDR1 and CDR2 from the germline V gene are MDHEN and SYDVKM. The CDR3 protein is CASKGLAGALTGELFF. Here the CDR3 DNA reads TGTGCCAGCAAGGGACTAGCGGGTGCGCTTACCGGGGAGCTGTTTTTT.

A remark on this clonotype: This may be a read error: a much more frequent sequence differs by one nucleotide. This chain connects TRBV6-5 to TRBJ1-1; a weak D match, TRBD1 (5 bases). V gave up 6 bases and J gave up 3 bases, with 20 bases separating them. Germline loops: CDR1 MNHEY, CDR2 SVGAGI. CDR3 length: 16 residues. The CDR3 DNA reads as TGTGCCAGCAGAATCCGGGACCCTAAGAGGGACACTGAAGCTTTCTTT. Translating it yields CASRIRDPKRDTEAFF.